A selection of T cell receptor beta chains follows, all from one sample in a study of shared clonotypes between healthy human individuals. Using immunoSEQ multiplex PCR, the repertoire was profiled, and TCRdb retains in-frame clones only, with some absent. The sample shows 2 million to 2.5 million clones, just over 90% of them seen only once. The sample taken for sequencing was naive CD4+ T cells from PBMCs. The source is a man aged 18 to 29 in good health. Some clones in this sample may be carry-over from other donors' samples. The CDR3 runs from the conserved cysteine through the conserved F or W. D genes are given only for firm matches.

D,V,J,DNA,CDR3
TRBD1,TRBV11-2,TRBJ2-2,TGTGCCAGCAGCCATTTGGGACAGGGGGCGAGGAACACCGGGGAGCTGTTTTTT,CASSHLGQGARNTGELFF
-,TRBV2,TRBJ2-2,TGTGCCAGCAGTTCCGAACCCAGGACCACCGGGGAGCTGTTTTTT,CASSSEPRTTGELFF
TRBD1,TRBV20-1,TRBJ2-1,TGCAGTGCTAGCAGGGGGAATGAGCAGTTCTTC,CSASRGNEQFF
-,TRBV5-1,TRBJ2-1,TGCGCCAGCAGCTTGGAGCTACCCGGGGGCTCCTACAATGAGCAGTTCTTC,CASSLELPGGSYNEQFF
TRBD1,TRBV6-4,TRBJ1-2,TGTGCCAGCAGTGGGGGGACAGGGTATGGCTACACCTTC,CASSGGTGYGYTF
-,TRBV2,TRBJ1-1,TGTGCCAGCAGGGGCCGGGCACCCGTGGGTGAAGCTTTCTTT,CASRGRAPVGEAFF
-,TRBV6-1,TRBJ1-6,TGTGCCAGCAGTGGGACAACAGGTTCACCCCTCCACTTT,CASSGTTGSPLHF
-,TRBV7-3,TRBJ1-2,TGTGCCAGCAGCTCCTACGGGGACAAGAGTGACTACACCTTC,CASSSYGDKSDYTF
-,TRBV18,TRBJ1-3,TGTGCCAGCTCACTCGGTCCGTCGGGGGGAAACACCATATATTTT,CASSLGPSGGNTIYF
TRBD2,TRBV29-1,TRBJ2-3,TGCAGCGTCGAGACTAGCGGAGGAGTGGGTACGCAGTATTTT,CSVETSGGVGTQYF
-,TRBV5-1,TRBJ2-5,TGCGCCAGCAGCTTGGAGTTAGGGAGAGAGACCCAGTACTTC,CASSLELGRETQYF
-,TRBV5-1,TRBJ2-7,TGCGCCAGCAGCTCCGAAACCCTCCCGGATAAGACAGCCGACTACGAGCAGTACTTC,CASSSETLPDKTADYEQYF